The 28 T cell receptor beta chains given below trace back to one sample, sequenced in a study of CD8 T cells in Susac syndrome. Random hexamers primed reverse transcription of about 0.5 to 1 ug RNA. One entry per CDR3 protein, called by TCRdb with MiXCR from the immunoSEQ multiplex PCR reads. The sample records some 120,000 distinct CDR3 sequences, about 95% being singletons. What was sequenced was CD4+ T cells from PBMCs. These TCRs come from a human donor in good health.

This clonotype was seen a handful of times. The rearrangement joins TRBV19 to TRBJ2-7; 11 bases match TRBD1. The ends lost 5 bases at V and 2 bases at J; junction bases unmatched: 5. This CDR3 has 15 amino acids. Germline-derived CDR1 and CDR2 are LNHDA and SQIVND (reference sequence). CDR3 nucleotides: TGTGCCAGTAGTGAACCGGGACAGGGGGCCTACGAGCAGTACTTC. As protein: CASSEPGQGAYEQYF.

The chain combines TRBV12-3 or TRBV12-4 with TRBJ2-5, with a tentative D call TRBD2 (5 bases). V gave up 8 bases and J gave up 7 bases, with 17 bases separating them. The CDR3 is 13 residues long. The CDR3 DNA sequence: TGTGCCAGCGGTCTGCGACGGGAAGGGACCCAGTACTTC. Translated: CASGLRREGTQYF.

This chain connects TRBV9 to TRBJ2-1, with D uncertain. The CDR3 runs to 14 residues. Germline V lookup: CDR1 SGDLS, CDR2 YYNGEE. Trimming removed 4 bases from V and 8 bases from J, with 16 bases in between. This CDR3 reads CASSPSPHEDEQFF. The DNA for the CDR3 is TGTGCCAGCAGCCCGTCTCCCCACGAGGATGAGCAGTTCTTC.

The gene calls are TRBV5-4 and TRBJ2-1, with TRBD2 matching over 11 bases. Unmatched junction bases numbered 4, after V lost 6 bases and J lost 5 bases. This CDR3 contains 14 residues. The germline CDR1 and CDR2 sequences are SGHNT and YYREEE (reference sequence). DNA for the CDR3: TGTGCCAGCACCTATAGCGGGAGGGACAATGAGCAGTTCTTC. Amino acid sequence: CASTYSGRDNEQFF. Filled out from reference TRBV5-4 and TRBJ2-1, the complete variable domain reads ETGVTQSPTHLIKTRGQQVTLRCSSQSGHNTVSWYQQALGQGPQFIFQYYREEENGRGNFPPRFSGLQFPNYSSELNVNALELDDSALYLCASTYSGRDNEQFFGPGTRLTVL.

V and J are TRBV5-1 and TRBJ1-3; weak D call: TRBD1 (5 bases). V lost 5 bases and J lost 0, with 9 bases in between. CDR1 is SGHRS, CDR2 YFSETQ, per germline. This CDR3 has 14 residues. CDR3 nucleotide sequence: TGCGCCAGCAGGGGTGACAGCTCTGGAAACACCATATATTTT. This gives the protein CASRGDSSGNTIYF.

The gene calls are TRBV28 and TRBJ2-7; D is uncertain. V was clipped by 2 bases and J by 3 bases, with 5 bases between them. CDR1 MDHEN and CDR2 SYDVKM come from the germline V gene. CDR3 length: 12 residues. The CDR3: CASSLTGYEQYF. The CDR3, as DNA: TGTGCCAGCAGTTTAACGGGCTACGAGCAGTACTTC.

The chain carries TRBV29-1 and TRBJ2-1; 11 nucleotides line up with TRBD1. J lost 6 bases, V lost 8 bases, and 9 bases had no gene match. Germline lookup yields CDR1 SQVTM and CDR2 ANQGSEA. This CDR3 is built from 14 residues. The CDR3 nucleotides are TGCAGCTCCCAACCGGGGACAGGGGGCAATGAGCAGTTCTTC. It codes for CSSQPGTGGNEQFF.

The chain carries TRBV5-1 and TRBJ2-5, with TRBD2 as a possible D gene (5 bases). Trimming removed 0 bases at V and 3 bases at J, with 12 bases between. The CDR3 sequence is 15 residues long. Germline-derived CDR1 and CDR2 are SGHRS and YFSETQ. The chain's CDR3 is CASSLAGEKEETQYF. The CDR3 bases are TGCGCCAGCAGCTTGGCCGGGGAGAAGGAAGAGACCCAGTACTTC.

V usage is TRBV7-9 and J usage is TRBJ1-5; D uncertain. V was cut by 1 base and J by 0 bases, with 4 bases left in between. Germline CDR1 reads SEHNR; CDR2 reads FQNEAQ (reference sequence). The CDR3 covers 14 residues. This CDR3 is CASSLEPSNQPQHF. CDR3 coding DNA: TGTGCCAGCAGCTTAGAGCCTAGCAATCAGCCCCAGCATTTT.

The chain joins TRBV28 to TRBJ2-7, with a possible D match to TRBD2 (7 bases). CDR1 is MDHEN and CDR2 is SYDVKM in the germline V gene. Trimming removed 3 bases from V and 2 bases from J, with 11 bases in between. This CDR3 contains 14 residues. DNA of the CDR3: TGTGCCAGCAGTTTGGGAGGGGGAGCCTACGAGCAGTACTTC. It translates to CASSLGGGAYEQYF.

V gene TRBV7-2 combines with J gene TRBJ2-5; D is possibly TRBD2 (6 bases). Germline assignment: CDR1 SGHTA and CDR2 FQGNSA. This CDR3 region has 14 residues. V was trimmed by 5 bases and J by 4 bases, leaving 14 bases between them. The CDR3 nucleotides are TGTGCCAGCAGCCCAATGGGGGGAGGAGAGACCCAGTACTTC. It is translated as CASSPMGGGETQYF. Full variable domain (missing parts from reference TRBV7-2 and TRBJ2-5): GAGVSQSPSNKVTEKGKDVELRCDPISGHTALYWYRQSLGQGLEFLIYFQGNSAPDKSGLPSDRFSAERTGGSVSTLTIQRTQQEDSAVYLCASSPMGGGETQYFGPGTRLLVL.

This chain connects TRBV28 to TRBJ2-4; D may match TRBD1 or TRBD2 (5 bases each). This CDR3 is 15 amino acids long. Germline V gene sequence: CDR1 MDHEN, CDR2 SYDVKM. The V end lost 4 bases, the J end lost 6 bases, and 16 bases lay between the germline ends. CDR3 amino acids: CASSSPRGPGNIQYF. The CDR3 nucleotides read TGTGCCAGCAGTTCTCCCCGGGGACCGGGAAACATTCAGTACTTC.

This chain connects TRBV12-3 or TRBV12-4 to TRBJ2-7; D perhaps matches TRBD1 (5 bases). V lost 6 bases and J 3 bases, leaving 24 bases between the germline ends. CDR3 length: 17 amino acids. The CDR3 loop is CASSPTGPIQENYEQYF. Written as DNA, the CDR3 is TGTGCCAGCAGCCCCACCGGCCCCATACAGGAAAACTACGAGCAGTACTTC.

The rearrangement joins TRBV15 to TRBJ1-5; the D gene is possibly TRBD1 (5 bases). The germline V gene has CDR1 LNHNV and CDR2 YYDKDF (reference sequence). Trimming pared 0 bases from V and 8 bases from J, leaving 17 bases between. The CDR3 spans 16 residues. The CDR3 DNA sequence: TGTGCCACCAGCAGAGATCTGAGGCAGGGTTGGGAGCCCCAGCATTTT. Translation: CATSRDLRQGWEPQHF.

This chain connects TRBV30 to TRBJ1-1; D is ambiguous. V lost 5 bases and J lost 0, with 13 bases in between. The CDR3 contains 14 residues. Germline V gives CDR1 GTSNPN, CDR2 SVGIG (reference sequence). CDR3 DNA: TGTGCCTGGGCGGAGGGTTTAATGAACACTGAAGCTTTCTTT. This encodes CAWAEGLMNTEAFF.

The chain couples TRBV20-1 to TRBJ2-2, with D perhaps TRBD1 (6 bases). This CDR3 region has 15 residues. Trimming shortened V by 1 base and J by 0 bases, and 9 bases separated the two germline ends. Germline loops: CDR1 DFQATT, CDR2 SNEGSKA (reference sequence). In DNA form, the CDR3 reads TGCAGTGCTAGAGTGACAGGACCGAACACCGGGGAGCTGTTTTTT. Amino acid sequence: CSARVTGPNTGELFF.

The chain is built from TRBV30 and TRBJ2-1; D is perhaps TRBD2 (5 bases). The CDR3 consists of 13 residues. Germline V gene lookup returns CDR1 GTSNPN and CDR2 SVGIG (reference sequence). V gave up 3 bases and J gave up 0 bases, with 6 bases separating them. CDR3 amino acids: CAWRGGSYNEQFF. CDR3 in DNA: TGTGCCTGGAGAGGAGGCTCCTACAATGAGCAGTTCTTC.

The CDR3 DNA is TGTGCCAGCACCTCGCAGGGGGAAACTGGAAACACCATATATTTT. It is translated as CASTSQGETGNTIYF. The chain couples TRBV7-9 to TRBJ1-3; 7 bases fit TRBD1. CDR1 and CDR2 (germline): SEHNR, FQNEAQ (reference sequence). This CDR3 is 15 amino acids long. V gave up 7 bases and J gave up 2 bases; unmatched junction bases: 8.

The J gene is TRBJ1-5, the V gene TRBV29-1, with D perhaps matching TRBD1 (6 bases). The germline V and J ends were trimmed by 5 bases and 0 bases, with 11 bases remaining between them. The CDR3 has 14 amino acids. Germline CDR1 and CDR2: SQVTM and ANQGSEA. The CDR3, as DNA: TGCAGCGTTCGGACAGCCGATAGCAATCAGCCCCAGCATTTT. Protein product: CSVRTADSNQPQHF.

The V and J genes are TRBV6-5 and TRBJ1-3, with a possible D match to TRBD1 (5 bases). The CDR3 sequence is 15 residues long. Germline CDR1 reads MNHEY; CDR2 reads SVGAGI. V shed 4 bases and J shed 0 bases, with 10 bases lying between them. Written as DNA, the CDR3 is TGTGCCAGCAGTTTTGCCGACAGCTCTGGAAACACCATATATTTT. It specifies CASSFADSSGNTIYF.

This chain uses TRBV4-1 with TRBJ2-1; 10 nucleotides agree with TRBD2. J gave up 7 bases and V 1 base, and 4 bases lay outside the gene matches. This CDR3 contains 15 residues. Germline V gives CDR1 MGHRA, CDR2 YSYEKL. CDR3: CASSQVLAGMNEQFF. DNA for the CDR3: TGCGCCAGCAGCCAAGTACTAGCGGGGATGAATGAGCAGTTCTTC.

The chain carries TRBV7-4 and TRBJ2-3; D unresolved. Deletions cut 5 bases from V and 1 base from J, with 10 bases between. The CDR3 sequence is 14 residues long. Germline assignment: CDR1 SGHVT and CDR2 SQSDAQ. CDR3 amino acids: CASSLGYRTDTQYF. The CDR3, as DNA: TGTGCCAGCAGCCTCGGATATCGCACAGATACGCAGTATTTT.

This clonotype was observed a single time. CDR3 nucleotide sequence: TGTGCCAGCAGTGGGCGGAACGTATACGAGCAGTACTTC. Its protein is CASSGRNVYEQYF. The V and J genes are TRBV28 and TRBJ2-7; no firm D call. Germline assignment: CDR1 MDHEN and CDR2 SYDVKM. The CDR3 covers 13 residues. Trimming shortened V by 5 bases and J by 4 bases, and 12 bases separated the two germline ends.

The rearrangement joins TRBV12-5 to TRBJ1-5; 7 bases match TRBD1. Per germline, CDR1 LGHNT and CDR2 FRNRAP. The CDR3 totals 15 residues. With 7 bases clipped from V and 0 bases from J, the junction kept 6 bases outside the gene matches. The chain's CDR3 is CASAPGGYSNQPQHF. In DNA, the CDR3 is TGTGCTAGTGCCCCAGGGGGGTATAGCAATCAGCCCCAGCATTTT.

DNA for the CDR3: TGTGCCATCAGCAAGCGATCTAAAGGGATCAGCACAGATACGCAGTATTTT. Amino acid sequence: CAISKRSKGISTDTQYF. The chain is built from TRBV10-3 and TRBJ2-3; no clear D gene. This CDR3 has 17 amino acids. Germline CDR1 is ENHRY and CDR2 is SYGVKD. V was cut by 6 bases and J by 0 bases, with 19 bases left in between.

CDR3 bases: TGTGCCAGCAGTTACGGGGTGGGAGGGCCTTATTCGAATGAGCAGTTCTTC. It codes for CASSYGVGGPYSNEQFF. The chain joins TRBV6-5 to TRBJ2-1, with 7 bases that match TRBD2. The germline CDR1 and CDR2 sequences are MNHEY and SVGAGI. The CDR3 extends over 17 amino acids. Trimming at V came to 2 bases and at J to 7 bases, leaving 14 bases not matched to a gene.

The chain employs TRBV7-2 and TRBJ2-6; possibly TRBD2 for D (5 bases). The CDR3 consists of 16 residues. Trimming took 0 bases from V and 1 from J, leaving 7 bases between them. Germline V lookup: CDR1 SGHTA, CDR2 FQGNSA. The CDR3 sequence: CASSLARVSGANVLTF. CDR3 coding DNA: TGTGCCAGCAGCTTAGCGCGGGTATCTGGGGCCAACGTCCTGACTTTC.

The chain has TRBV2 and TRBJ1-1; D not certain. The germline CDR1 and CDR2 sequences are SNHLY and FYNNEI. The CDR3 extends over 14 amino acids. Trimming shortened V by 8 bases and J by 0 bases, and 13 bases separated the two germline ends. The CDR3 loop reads CASPLTGLNTEAFF. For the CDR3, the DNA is TGTGCCAGCCCCCTCACCGGGCTGAACACTGAAGCTTTCTTT. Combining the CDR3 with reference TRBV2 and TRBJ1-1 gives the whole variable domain EPEVTQTPSHQVTQMGQEVILRCVPISNHLYFYWYRQILGQKVEFLVSFYNNEISEKSEIFDDQFSVERPDGSNFTLKIRSTKLEDSAMYFCASPLTGLNTEAFFGQGTRLTVV.